Listed below are T cell receptor beta chains from one sample, sequenced in a study of identical twins. TCRdb reanalysed the 5' RACE reads using MiXCR and keeps one entry per CDR3 protein. Of about 530,000 distinct CDR3 sequences detected, approximately 20% appear once; the ten largest clones hold 0.48%. The sample was also reused in another study, on yellow fever vaccine responses in identical twins.

The sequenced material came from CD4+ T cells sorted from blood. The receptors shown here come from a woman aged 18 to 35 in good health. The CDR3 runs from the conserved cysteine through the conserved F or W. A D gene is named only where the DNA matches it firmly. Clone size, where shown, is once, few, many, or a class for clones that have expanded.

v_gene	j_gene	abundance	d_gene	CDR3nt	CDR3aa
TRBV20-1	TRBJ2-1	few	TRBD2	TGCAGTGCAGATCCGGGACTAATTTACAATGAGCAGTTCTTC	CSADPGLIYNEQFF
TRBV29-1	TRBJ2-5	NA	TRBD2	TGCAGCGTTGGTCTAGCGGGAGTGGAGACCCAGTACTTC	CSVGLAGVETQYF
TRBV20-1	TRBJ2-1	NA	TRBD2	TGCAGTGCTCAACAGGGACTAGCTGCCTACAATGAGCAGTTCTTC	CSAQQGLAAYNEQFF
TRBV18	TRBJ2-7	few	NA	TGTGCCAGCTCTCGAAAGTTGACCTACGAGCAGTACTTC	CASSRKLTYEQYF
TRBV20-1	TRBJ2-1	few	TRBD1	TGCAGTGCTTCAATGTCCGGGACAGGGGTGGTGAATGAGCAGTTCTTC	CSASMSGTGVVNEQFF
TRBV19	TRBJ2-1	NA	NA	TGTGCCAGCCGACAGCCAAGCTCCTACAATGAGCAGTTCTTC	CASRQPSSYNEQFF
TRBV20-1	TRBJ2-1	few	TRBD2	TGCAGTGCTAAGGTAGCGGGGGGGCTAAGGAATGAGCAGTTCTTC	CSAKVAGGLRNEQFF
TRBV19	TRBJ2-4	NA	NA	TGTGCCAGTAGAGGGCAGGCCGAAAACATTCAGTACTTC	CASRGQAENIQYF
TRBV12-3/TRBV12-4	TRBJ2-1	NA	TRBD2	TGTGCCAGCAAGGTAGGGCCTAGCGGGAATGAGCAGTTCTTC	CASKVGPSGNEQFF
TRBV12-3/TRBV12-4	TRBJ2-1	few	TRBD2	TGTGCCAGCAGTTTAGCGCTGGGGACTAGCGGACCCGGCTCCTACAATGAGCAGTTCTTC	CASSLALGTSGPGSYNEQFF
TRBV12-3/TRBV12-4	TRBJ2-2	NA	TRBD2	TGTGCCAGCAGGAGCGGGGGAGACAACACCGGGGAGCTGTTTTTT	CASRSGGDNTGELFF
TRBV6-1	TRBJ1-4	NA	NA	TGTGCCAGCAGTCCGGACAGTCTAACTAATGAAAAACTGTTTTTT	CASSPDSLTNEKLFF
TRBV12-3/TRBV12-4	TRBJ1-2	few	NA	TGTGCCAGCAGTTGGGGCGATACCCGGGGTGGCTACACCTTC	CASSWGDTRGGYTF
TRBV15	TRBJ2-5	once	NA	TGTGCCACCAGCAGAGATTTTGGGAGCGGTGGAGAGACCCAGTACTTC	CATSRDFGSGGETQYF
TRBV4-1	TRBJ2-5	few	TRBD2	TGCGCCAGCAGCCAATGGAGTCAGACTAGCGGGGGTTCAAAGACCCAGTACTTC	CASSQWSQTSGGSKTQYF
TRBV4-1	TRBJ2-1	few	NA	TGCGCCAGCAGCCAAGATAGCCGAGTGGACTACAATGAGCAGTTCTTC	CASSQDSRVDYNEQFF
TRBV24-1	TRBJ2-7	few	NA	TGTGCCACCAGTGATTTCGTGTGGGGATTGAGCGAGCAGTACTTC	CATSDFVWGLSEQYF
TRBV6-1	TRBJ2-2	few	NA	TGTGCCAGCGGGTGGGGGCTGGACACCGGGGAGCTGTTTTTT	CASGWGLDTGELFF
TRBV5-1	TRBJ2-5	many	NA	TGTGCCAGCAGTTTAGGACCCTTGGGGGAGACCCAGTACTTC	CASSLGPLGETQYF
TRBV6-1	TRBJ2-3	NA	NA	TGTGCCAGCAGTCGCACACACACAGATACGCAGTATTTT	CASSRTHTDTQYF
TRBV11-2	TRBJ1-5	few	NA	TGTGCCAGCAGCTTAGAGCTTACCGGGAACAGGCTGAGCAATCAGCCCCAGCATTTT	CASSLELTGNRLSNQPQHF
TRBV3-1	TRBJ2-3	NA	TRBD2	TGTGCCAGCAGCCAAGATACAAGCGGGGGCACAGATACGCAGTATTTT	CASSQDTSGGTDTQYF
TRBV12-3/TRBV12-4	TRBJ1-1	NA	NA	TGTGCCAGCAGTTTGTGGGGACTCAACACTGAAGCTTTCTTT	CASSLWGLNTEAFF
TRBV20-1	TRBJ1-2	few	TRBD1	TGCAGTGCTAGGGAGGACAGGAGCCCGACCTATGGCTACACCTTC	CSAREDRSPTYGYTF
TRBV20-1	TRBJ2-3	NA	NA	TGCAGTGCTAGAGATTGGGGAGATACGCAGTATTTT	CSARDWGDTQYF
TRBV5-1	TRBJ2-6	few	TRBD1	TGCGCCAGCTCCACGGACAGGGGGCTTGATGGGGCCAACGTCCTGACTTTC	CASSTDRGLDGANVLTF
TRBV12-3/TRBV12-4	TRBJ2-3	few	NA	TGTGCCAGCAGTATCACACGAGATACGCAGTATTTT	CASSITRDTQYF
TRBV12-3/TRBV12-4	TRBJ1-2	few	NA	TGTGCCAGCAGTACCCGAGGAGGGACAGGCTACACCTTC	CASSTRGGTGYTF
TRBV12-3/TRBV12-4	TRBJ2-3	NA	NA	TGTGCCAGCAGTCTTGGGACTCCTGATACGCAGTATTTT	CASSLGTPDTQYF
TRBV4-1	TRBJ1-2	many	TRBD1	TGCGCCAGCAGCCAATCAGGGGGCTTTGACGTGGGCTACACCTTC	CASSQSGGFDVGYTF
TRBV19	TRBJ2-3	NA	NA	TGTGCCAGTACCACCACTATCCGGGACCCCGCCGATACGCAGTATTTT	CASTTTIRDPADTQYF
TRBV11-2	TRBJ2-2	NA	TRBD2	TGTGCCAGCAGCCGGAGGCTAGCGGGACTAAACACCGGGGAGCTGTTTTTT	CASSRRLAGLNTGELFF
TRBV7-2	TRBJ2-1	NA	NA	TGTGCCACCCCCACCCGGGGGGCCCTTAACAATGAGCAGTTCTTC	CATPTRGALNNEQFF
TRBV10-3	TRBJ2-2	few	NA	TGTGCCATCAGTGAGTCCTGGACCACCGGGGAGCTGTTTTTT	CAISESWTTGELFF
TRBV15	TRBJ2-7	NA	TRBD2	TGTGCCACCAGCAGGGGGGGGATCGAGTACTTC	CATSRGGIEYF
TRBV20-1	TRBJ2-2	NA	NA	TGCAGTGCTAGCCCGGGGACCGGGGAGCTGTTTTTT	CSASPGTGELFF
TRBV5-1	TRBJ2-1	NA	TRBD1	TGCGCCAGCAGCTTACCGGGACAGGGGTCCAATGAGCAGTTCTTC	CASSLPGQGSNEQFF
TRBV20-1	TRBJ1-2	few	NA	TGCAGTGCTCGAGCACAAGACAACTATGGCTACACCTTC	CSARAQDNYGYTF
TRBV10-3	TRBJ1-6	few	NA	TGTGCCATCCGGATCTCAGGAGATAATTCACCCCTCCACTTT	CAIRISGDNSPLHF
TRBV20-1	TRBJ1-1	few	NA	TGCAGTGCTAGACCCGGACAGTTGAACACTGAAGCTTTCTTT	CSARPGQLNTEAFF
TRBV24-1	TRBJ2-7	few	NA	TGTGCCACCAGTGATTTGCCCCCCGGGAAGCAGTACTTC	CATSDLPPGKQYF
TRBV5-1	TRBJ2-1	NA	TRBD2	TGCGCCAGCAGCTTGAACCTAGCGGGGGGGACCTACAATGAGCAGTTCTTC	CASSLNLAGGTYNEQFF
TRBV5-1	TRBJ2-1	NA	TRBD2	TGCGCCAGCAGATTGAGGACTAGCGCCCTACTCTACAATGAGCAGTTCTTC	CASRLRTSALLYNEQFF
TRBV2	TRBJ1-5	NA	NA	TGTGCCAGCAAAGCGGACAGCCTAGTCAATCAGCCCCAGCATTTT	CASKADSLVNQPQHF
TRBV2	TRBJ2-1	few	NA	TGTGCCAGCAGAGAGGCGGGACTCCGCGAGTTCTTC	CASREAGLREFF
TRBV7-8	TRBJ2-3	few	NA	TGTGCCAGCAGCTTAGCACGCCTAGTTAGGGCAGATACGCAGTATTTT	CASSLARLVRADTQYF
TRBV2	TRBJ2-7	NA	NA	TGTGCCAGCATGTCGGGGGGCGCCTTTGAGCAGTACTTC	CASMSGGAFEQYF
TRBV5-1	TRBJ2-3	NA	NA	TGCGCCAGCAGCTTGGAGACTTCTGTCTATGCTAGCACAGATACGCAGTATTTT	CASSLETSVYASTDTQYF
TRBV10-3	TRBJ2-3	NA	NA	TGTGCCATCAGCCCCCGGGGCGGGGGCACAGATACGCAGTATTTT	CAISPRGGGTDTQYF
TRBV5-1	TRBJ1-1	NA	NA	TGCGCCAGCAGCTTGGCCCGGGCCATGAACACTGAAGCTTTCTTT	CASSLARAMNTEAFF
TRBV12-3/TRBV12-4	TRBJ2-3	NA	TRBD2	TGTGCCAGCAGTTTTGGTAGCGGGGGACGCACAGATACGCAGTATTTT	CASSFGSGGRTDTQYF
TRBV18	TRBJ1-5	NA	NA	TGTGCCAGCTCACCACAGGTTCAGGAGCCCCAGCATTTT	CASSPQVQEPQHF
TRBV12-3/TRBV12-4	TRBJ2-5	NA	NA	TGTGCCAGCAGTTTGTGGGGGGTCCAAGAGACCCAGTACTTC	CASSLWGVQETQYF
TRBV9	TRBJ1-4	NA	NA	TGTGCCAGCAGCTCTCAGGGGTTCTCTAATGAAAAACTGTTTTTT	CASSSQGFSNEKLFF
TRBV3-1	TRBJ2-6	NA	TRBD1	TGTGCCAGCAGCCGAGGCTCGGGACAGGGCGTTCCCTCTGGGGCCAACGTCCTGACTTTC	CASSRGSGQGVPSGANVLTF